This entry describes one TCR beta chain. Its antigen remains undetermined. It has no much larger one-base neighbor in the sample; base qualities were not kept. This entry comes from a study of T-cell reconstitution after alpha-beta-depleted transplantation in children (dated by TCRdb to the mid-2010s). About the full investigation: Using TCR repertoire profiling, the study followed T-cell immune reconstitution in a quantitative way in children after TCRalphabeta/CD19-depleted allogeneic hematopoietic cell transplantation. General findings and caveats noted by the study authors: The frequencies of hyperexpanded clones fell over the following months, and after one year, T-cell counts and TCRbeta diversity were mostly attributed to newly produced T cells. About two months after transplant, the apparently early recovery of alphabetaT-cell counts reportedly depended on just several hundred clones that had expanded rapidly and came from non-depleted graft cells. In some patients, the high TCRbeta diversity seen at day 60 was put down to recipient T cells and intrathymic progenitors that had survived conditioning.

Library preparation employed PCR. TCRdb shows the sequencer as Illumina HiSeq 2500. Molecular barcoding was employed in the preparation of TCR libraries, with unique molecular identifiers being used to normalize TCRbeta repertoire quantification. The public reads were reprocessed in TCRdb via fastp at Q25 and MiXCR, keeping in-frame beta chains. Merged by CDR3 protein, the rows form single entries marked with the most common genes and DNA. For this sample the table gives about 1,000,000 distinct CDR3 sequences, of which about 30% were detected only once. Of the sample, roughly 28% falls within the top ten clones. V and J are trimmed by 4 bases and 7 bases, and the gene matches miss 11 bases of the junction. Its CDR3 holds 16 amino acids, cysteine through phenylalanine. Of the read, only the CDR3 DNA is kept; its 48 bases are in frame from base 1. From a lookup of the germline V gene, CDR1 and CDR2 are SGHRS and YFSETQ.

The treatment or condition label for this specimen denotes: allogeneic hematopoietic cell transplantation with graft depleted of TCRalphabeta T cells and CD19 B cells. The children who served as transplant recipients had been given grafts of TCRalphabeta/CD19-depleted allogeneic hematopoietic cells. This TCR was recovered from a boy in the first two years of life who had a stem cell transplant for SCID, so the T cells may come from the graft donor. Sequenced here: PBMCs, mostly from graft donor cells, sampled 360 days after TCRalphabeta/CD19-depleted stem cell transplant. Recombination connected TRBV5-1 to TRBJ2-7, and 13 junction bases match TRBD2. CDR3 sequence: CASSTGLAGALGEQYF. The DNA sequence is TGCGCCAGCAGCACCGGACTAGCGGGGGCCCTTGGGGAGCAGTACTTC.